The clone carrying this T cell receptor (beta chain) was observed a handful of times. Its antigen is unidentified. The source of the sample is a study of CD8 T cells in ankylosing spondylitis. The study's findings and limits: Blood from ankylosing spondylitis patients appeared to carry a characteristic roughly 8-variant TCR beta motif. As for the disease-linked clones, they showed a CD8+ phenotype and occurred at relatively low frequencies in peripheral blood.

Germline CDR1 and CDR2: SGHTA and FQGNSA. The CDR3 covers 16 residues. V gave up 1 base and J gave up 6 bases; unmatched junction bases: 6. TCRdb redid the calling of the 5' RACE reads with MiXCR, one entry per CDR3 protein. The profile shows about 540,000 distinct CDR3 sequences, roughly 13% of them singletons. The sequence was collected from a male donor with ankylosing spondylitis. Sequencing was carried out using blood, either unsorted or a sorted T cell fraction (not recorded which). The rearrangement uses TRBV7-2 and TRBJ1-6; 7 bases agree with TRBD1. Here the CDR3 reads CASSLDEAGGNSPLHF. In nucleotides, the CDR3 is TGTGCCAGCAGCTTAGATGAGGCAGGGGGTAATTCACCCCTCCACTTT.